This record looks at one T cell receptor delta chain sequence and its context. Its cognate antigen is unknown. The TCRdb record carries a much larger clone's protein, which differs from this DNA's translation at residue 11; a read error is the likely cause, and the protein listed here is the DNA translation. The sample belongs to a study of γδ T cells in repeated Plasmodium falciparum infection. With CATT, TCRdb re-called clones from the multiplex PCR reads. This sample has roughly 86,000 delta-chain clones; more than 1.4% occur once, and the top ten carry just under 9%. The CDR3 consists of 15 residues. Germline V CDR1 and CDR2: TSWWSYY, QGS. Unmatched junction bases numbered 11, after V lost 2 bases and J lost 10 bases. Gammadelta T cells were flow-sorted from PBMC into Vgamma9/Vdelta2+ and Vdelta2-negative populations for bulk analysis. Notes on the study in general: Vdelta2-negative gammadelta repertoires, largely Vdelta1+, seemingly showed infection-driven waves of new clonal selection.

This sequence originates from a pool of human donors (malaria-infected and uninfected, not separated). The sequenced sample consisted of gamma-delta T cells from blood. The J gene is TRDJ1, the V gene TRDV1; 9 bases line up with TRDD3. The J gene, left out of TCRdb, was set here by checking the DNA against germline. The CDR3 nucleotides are TGTGCTCTTGGGGAAGGTCTACACTGGGGGAGTACACTCATCTTT. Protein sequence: CALGEGLHWGSTLIF.